This T cell receptor (beta chain) is from a study of PD-1 blockade in classical Hodgkin lymphoma. Study-level points and caveats: Exclusion removed patients who began nivolumab under 1 year after ASCT.

Patients all relapsed after autologous stem cell transplantation, and there was variation in brentuximab vedotin exposure. Complete response, partial response or progressive disease was recorded as best response. Germline assignment: CDR1 MNHNY and CDR2 SVGAGI (reference sequence). Trimming pared 8 bases from V and 2 bases from J, leaving 13 bases between. The CDR3 runs 14 residues. The assay was immunoSEQ multiplex PCR, and TCRdb's table has in-frame clones only and misses some. The sample has over 50,000 clones; just under 75% are singletons. Remarks on this clone: Its antigen is unidentified.

Specimen: peripheral blood mononuclear cells (PBMCs), collected before the second cycle of nivolumab. The receptor comes from a human donor with classical Hodgkin lymphoma. V and J are TRBV6-6 and TRBJ1-5, with D tentatively TRBD1 (6 bases). Here the CDR3 reads CASLTGEGNQPQHF. The CDR3 DNA follows: TGTGCCAGCTTGACAGGAGAAGGCAATCAGCCCCAGCATTTT.